This T cell receptor beta chain was sequenced for a study of radiation and T cells in renal cell carcinoma. The table came from immunoSEQ multiplex PCR; TCRdb's copy has only in-frame clones and leaves some out. The table records some 130,000 clones, over 75% of them present only once. Germline lookup yields CDR1 MNHNY and CDR2 SVGAGI (reference sequence). The CDR3 extends over 16 amino acids. Between the trimmed V and J ends, which lost 2 bases and 5 bases, there was a span of 15 bases. Regarding time point: blood 2 weeks post-SBRT. The sample's treatment: 15 Gy SBRT to primary tumor, nephrectomy 4 weeks later. Serial blood draws occurred at baseline and 2 and 4 weeks post-SBRT. The tumor was a clear cell renal cell carcinoma.

The source is a woman aged 60-75 years with renal cell carcinoma. The chain employs TRBV6-6 and TRBJ1-4; D might be TRBD1 (6 bases). The material was blood, obtained from a patient whose treatment included radiotherapy and nephrectomy. CDR3 sequence reads: CASSYPGDRSNEKLFF. CDR3 coding DNA: TGTGCCAGCAGTTACCCCGGCGACAGGAGCAATGAAAAACTGTTTTTT.